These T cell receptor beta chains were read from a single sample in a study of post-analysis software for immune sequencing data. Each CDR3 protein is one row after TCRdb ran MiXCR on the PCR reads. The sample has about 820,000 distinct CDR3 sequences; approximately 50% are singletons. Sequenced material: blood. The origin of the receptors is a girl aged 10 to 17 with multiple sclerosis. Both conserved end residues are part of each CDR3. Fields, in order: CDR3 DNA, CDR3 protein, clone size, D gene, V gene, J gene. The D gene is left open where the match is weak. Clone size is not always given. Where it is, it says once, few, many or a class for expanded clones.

DNA: TGTGCCAGCAGGGCCAGGGGGGGGACCTACGAGCAGTACTTC; CDR3: CASRARGGTYEQYF; size: -; D: -; V: TRBV12-3/TRBV12-4; J: TRBJ2-7
DNA: TGTGCCAGCTCATTAGAGGGACAGGGAGGGCACGAGCAGTACTTC; CDR3: CASSLEGQGGHEQYF; size: -; D: TRBD1; V: TRBV9; J: TRBJ2-7
DNA: TGTGCCAGCAGCCCCGGACTAGCGGGGGCGGGGACCCAGTACTTC; CDR3: CASSPGLAGAGTQYF; size: -; D: TRBD2; V: TRBV7-2; J: TRBJ2-5
DNA: TGCAGCGTAAGGCGTCCGTCCTCCTACGAGCAGTACTTC; CDR3: CSVRRPSSYEQYF; size: many; D: -; V: TRBV29-1; J: TRBJ2-7
DNA: TGTGCCAGCAGCTTTGGTGGCTTGGCGTCCTACGAGCAGTACTTC; CDR3: CASSFGGLASYEQYF; size: -; D: -; V: TRBV7-2; J: TRBJ2-7
DNA: TGTGCCAGCAGTTTACCTGAAGACAGCCACACTGAAGCTTTCTTT; CDR3: CASSLPEDSHTEAFF; size: -; D: -; V: TRBV12-3/TRBV12-4; J: TRBJ1-1
DNA: TGTGCCAGCAGTTACTCCAGACTCGGGCAGCCCCAGCATTTT; CDR3: CASSYSRLGQPQHF; size: -; D: -; V: TRBV6-6; J: TRBJ1-5
DNA: TGCGCCAGCAGCAACGGTCGGGGGCAAGAGACCCAGTACTTC; CDR3: CASSNGRGQETQYF; size: -; D: -; V: TRBV5-1; J: TRBJ2-5
DNA: TGTGCCACCAGCAGAGTGGGGGATCAGCCCCAGCATTTT; CDR3: CATSRVGDQPQHF; size: -; D: -; V: TRBV15; J: TRBJ1-5
DNA: TGCAGCGTTGGGGGTCACCTCGATAACTATGGCTACACCTTC; CDR3: CSVGGHLDNYGYTF; size: -; D: -; V: TRBV29-1; J: TRBJ1-2
DNA: TGTGCCAGCAGCTTAATTTCGGGGCTAGCGGGGGGCCAGAACTACAATGAGCAGTTCTTC; CDR3: CASSLISGLAGGQNYNEQFF; size: -; D: TRBD2; V: TRBV7-9; J: TRBJ2-1
DNA: TGCAGCGTTGAAGATCGGGCCAGGAGGTACGAGACCCAGTACTTC; CDR3: CSVEDRARRYETQYF; size: -; D: -; V: TRBV29-1; J: TRBJ2-5
DNA: TGCAGTGCTAGAGATCAGGTCGGGAACACTGAAGCTTTCTTT; CDR3: CSARDQVGNTEAFF; size: -; D: -; V: TRBV20-1; J: TRBJ1-1
DNA: TGCAGTGCCGCACCCGGACAATCCACAGAGACCCAGTACTTC; CDR3: CSAAPGQSTETQYF; size: few; D: -; V: TRBV20-1; J: TRBJ2-5
DNA: TGTGCCATCAGTGGGGGCAGGGAATTAAGTAATGAAAAACTGTTTTTT; CDR3: CAISGGRELSNEKLFF; size: -; D: -; V: TRBV10-3; J: TRBJ1-4
DNA: TGCAGCGTTCTGGACAGGAACCAAGAGACCCAGTACTTC; CDR3: CSVLDRNQETQYF; size: few; D: TRBD1; V: TRBV29-1; J: TRBJ2-5
DNA: TGTGCCAGCAGCTTGCAAGCGGGGGAGACCCAGTACTTC; CDR3: CASSLQAGETQYF; size: -; D: TRBD2; V: TRBV5-6; J: TRBJ2-5
DNA: TGTGCCAGCAGCTCTGGACTAGCGTCAAACATTCAGTACTTC; CDR3: CASSSGLASNIQYF; size: once; D: TRBD2; V: TRBV7-9; J: TRBJ2-4
DNA: TGTGCCAGCAGTTTTGCGGGACAGGGTGGCAATGAGCAGTTCTTC; CDR3: CASSFAGQGGNEQFF; size: -; D: TRBD1; V: TRBV27; J: TRBJ2-1
DNA: TGCAGTACTAGAGTAACCGGGACTAGCGGAGCCTACAATGAGCAGTTCTTC; CDR3: CSTRVTGTSGAYNEQFF; size: -; D: TRBD2; V: TRBV20-1; J: TRBJ2-1
DNA: TGTGCCAGCAGCATGAGGACAGGGGAGGACAATGAGCAGTTCTTC; CDR3: CASSMRTGEDNEQFF; size: many; D: TRBD1; V: TRBV7-9; J: TRBJ2-1
DNA: TGTGCCACCAGTGAGGGGGGACAGAACCACAATGAGCAGTTCTTC; CDR3: CATSEGGQNHNEQFF; size: -; D: -; V: TRBV24-1; J: TRBJ2-1
DNA: TGCAGTGCTAGTGGGACTAGCGGGAGGACCTACGAGCAGTACTTC; CDR3: CSASGTSGRTYEQYF; size: -; D: TRBD2; V: TRBV20-1; J: TRBJ2-7
DNA: TGTGCCAGCAGTGTAGACAGAAGGGACACTGAAGCTTTCTTT; CDR3: CASSVDRRDTEAFF; size: -; D: -; V: TRBV12-3/TRBV12-4; J: TRBJ1-1
DNA: TGCAGCGTTGACAGGGTCTATGGCTACACCTTC; CDR3: CSVDRVYGYTF; size: -; D: -; V: TRBV29-1; J: TRBJ1-2
DNA: TGTGCTAGTGCCCAGGTCTACGAGCAGTACTTC; CDR3: CASAQVYEQYF; size: -; D: -; V: TRBV12-5; J: TRBJ2-7
DNA: TGTGCCAGCAGGCCCGGGACTTACAAGCAGTACTTC; CDR3: CASRPGTYKQYF; size: -; D: -; V: TRBV2; J: TRBJ2-7
DNA: TGCAGCGTTGGGGGGTCCGCGGGGGGATCCACAGATACGCAGTATTTT; CDR3: CSVGGSAGGSTDTQYF; size: -; D: TRBD2; V: TRBV29-1; J: TRBJ2-3
DNA: TGTGCTAGTGGTTTGGCGAACCGGACAGGGTCGGCGTTTTCCACAGATACGCAGTATTTT; CDR3: CASGLANRTGSAFSTDTQYF; size: -; D: TRBD1; V: TRBV12-5; J: TRBJ2-3